These T cell receptor beta chains were read from a single sample in a study of cytomegalovirus exposure and HLA in healthy donors. Measured with immunoSEQ multiplex PCR; TCRdb has only the in-frame clones, and not every one. The table records over 100,000 clones, approximately 74% of them present only once. The source material was PBMCs. These receptors were obtained from a male donor in good health and CMV-seronegative. The CDR3 runs from the conserved cysteine through the conserved F or W. A D gene is named only where the DNA matches it firmly. Not all rows give a size; the values are once, few, many and, for expanded clones, a class.

J: TRBJ2-5; size: .; V: TRBV18; D: TRBD1; DNA: TGTGCCAGCTCCCCTGACAGGGGGTCGGAGACCCAGTACTTC; CDR3: CASSPDRGSETQYF
J: TRBJ2-3; size: .; V: TRBV9; D: .; DNA: TGTGCCAGCAGCGTAGGAACGAGTAGTGGAGATACGCAGTATTTT; CDR3: CASSVGTSSGDTQYF
J: TRBJ2-7; size: .; V: TRBV7-2; D: TRBD1; DNA: TGTGCCAGCAGCTCATCCGGGACAGGGAACGAGCAGTACTTC; CDR3: CASSSSGTGNEQYF
J: TRBJ2-1; size: .; V: TRBV4-2; D: TRBD2; DNA: TGTGCCAGCAGCCAAGACGTAGCGGGGGTCGGCAATGAGCAGTTCTTC; CDR3: CASSQDVAGVGNEQFF
J: TRBJ2-1; size: .; V: TRBV9; D: .; DNA: TGTGCCAGCAGCGTAGACCAGTGGGGCGGTGAGCAGTTCTTC; CDR3: CASSVDQWGGEQFF
J: TRBJ2-1; size: .; V: TRBV11-2; D: .; DNA: TGTGCCAGCAGCTTGAGCAGGGTTTTGGATGAGCAGTTCTTC; CDR3: CASSLSRVLDEQFF
J: TRBJ2-7; size: .; V: TRBV7-2; D: .; DNA: TGTGCCAGCAGCCCTAGTCGACCCCACGAGCAGTACTTC; CDR3: CASSPSRPHEQYF
J: TRBJ2-3; size: .; V: TRBV4-3; D: .; DNA: TGCGCCAGCAGCCAATTTTACGCGCGGGAAGCCCCAGATACGCAGTATTTT; CDR3: CASSQFYAREAPDTQYF
J: TRBJ1-2; size: .; V: TRBV19; D: TRBD1; DNA: TGTGCCAGTAACCCGTTGGGACAGGGGAACTATGGCTACACCTTC; CDR3: CASNPLGQGNYGYTF
J: TRBJ2-1; size: few; V: TRBV7-2; D: .; DNA: TGTGCCAGCAGCGAAGCGGCGGGGCGTGGACTGGAGTTCTTC; CDR3: CASSEAAGRGLEFF
J: TRBJ1-3; size: .; V: TRBV27; D: TRBD1; DNA: TGTGCCAGCAGTAGACAACAGGGGGCCTTCTTGACCTCCTCTGGAAACACCATATATTTT; CDR3: CASSRQQGAFLTSSGNTIYF
J: TRBJ2-1; size: .; V: TRBV28; D: TRBD2; DNA: TGTGCCAGCAGGCAAGCGGGACTCCTGGGGGGGGAGCAGTTCTTC; CDR3: CASRQAGLLGGEQFF
J: TRBJ1-6; size: .; V: TRBV27; D: .; DNA: TGTGCCAGCAGTTTAGGGGGGGGTAGATCACCCCTCCACTTT; CDR3: CASSLGGGRSPLHF
J: TRBJ2-5; size: .; V: TRBV27; D: .; DNA: TGTGCCAGCAGGGCCCGACTAACCATAAGGGAAGAGACCCAGTACTTC; CDR3: CASRARLTIREETQYF
J: TRBJ1-3; size: .; V: TRBV7-2; D: .; DNA: TGTGCCAGCAGCCTGGGACATGGAAACACCATATATTTT; CDR3: CASSLGHGNTIYF
J: TRBJ2-3; size: .; V: TRBV7-2; D: .; DNA: TGTGCCAGCGGAACGGCGGGGGCGCACGCCGGAGATACGCAGTATTTT; CDR3: CASGTAGAHAGDTQYF
J: TRBJ2-3; size: few; V: TRBV19; D: .; DNA: TGTGCCAGTAGTATCCGAGACACAGATACGCAGTATTTT; CDR3: CASSIRDTDTQYF
J: TRBJ1-2; size: .; V: TRBV6-1; D: .; DNA: TGTGCCAGCAGTGAAGGCGAAAACTATGGCTACACCTTC; CDR3: CASSEGENYGYTF
J: TRBJ1-2; size: once; V: TRBV7-9; D: .; DNA: TGTGCCAGCAGCTTAGGGGGGTCTAGACAGGACATCTATGGCTACACCTTC; CDR3: CASSLGGSRQDIYGYTF
J: TRBJ2-1; size: .; V: TRBV7-9; D: .; DNA: .; CDR3: CASSLGRWGPGSSYNEQLF
J: TRBJ2-3; size: few; V: TRBV29-1; D: TRBD2; DNA: TGCAGCGTTTCGGGACTAGCGGGCACCTCTAGTCGGTCGCAGTATTTT; CDR3: CSVSGLAGTSSRSQYF
J: TRBJ1-2; size: .; V: TRBV7-9; D: TRBD1; DNA: TGTGCCAGCAGCTCAAGACAAGGGGGCGTAATTGAAGGCTACACCTTC; CDR3: CASSSRQGGVIEGYTF
J: TRBJ2-2; size: .; V: TRBV7-2; D: TRBD1; DNA: TGTGCCAGCAGCCTGGTCGGACAGGGCACCGGGGAGCTGTTTTTT; CDR3: CASSLVGQGTGELFF
J: TRBJ1-4; size: few; V: TRBV19; D: .; DNA: TGTGCCAGTGCAGGCGATTTCAATGAAAAACTGTTTTTT; CDR3: CASAGDFNEKLFF
J: TRBJ2-3; size: few; V: TRBV11-3; D: TRBD2; DNA: TGTGCCAGCAGCTTCGCCGGGACTAGCGGGAGGGCCGATACGCAGTATTTT; CDR3: CASSFAGTSGRADTQYF
J: TRBJ2-1; size: .; V: TRBV11-2; D: .; DNA: TGTGCCAGCAGCTTTCGCGGCTCCTACAATGAGCAGTTCTTC; CDR3: CASSFRGSYNEQFF
J: TRBJ2-7; size: .; V: TRBV7-6; D: .; DNA: TGTGCCAGCAGCGCGGACGCATCGGGGGCCTACGAGCAGTACTTC; CDR3: CASSADASGAYEQYF
J: TRBJ2-1; size: .; V: TRBV5-1; D: .; DNA: TGCGCCAGCAGCTTGACAGCCAGGGGAAGGGGAGAGCAGTTCTTC; CDR3: CASSLTARGRGEQFF
J: TRBJ2-7; size: .; V: TRBV28; D: .; DNA: TGTGCCAGCAGTTTCGTAAACGAGCAGTACTTC; CDR3: CASSFVNEQYF
J: TRBJ1-5; size: .; V: TRBV30; D: .; DNA: TGTGCCTGGAAAGGGCGGGATCAGCCCCAGCATTTT; CDR3: CAWKGRDQPQHF
J: TRBJ1-5; size: .; V: TRBV15; D: .; DNA: TGTGCCACCAGCGCCCGAACGGGGGGGATGGGAAATCAGCCCCAGCATTTT; CDR3: CATSARTGGMGNQPQHF
J: TRBJ2-6; size: few; V: TRBV30; D: .; DNA: TGTGCCTGGAGCAGACTAGCTGGGGCCAACGTCCTGACTTTC; CDR3: CAWSRLAGANVLTF
J: TRBJ2-1; size: .; V: TRBV7-9; D: TRBD2; DNA: TGTGCCAGCAGCCGGCGGGGGGCGATGGATGAGCAGTTCTTC; CDR3: CASSRRGAMDEQFF
J: TRBJ2-7; size: .; V: TRBV5-1; D: TRBD1; DNA: TGCGCCAGCAGCTTGCCGGGACAGGGACCTACGAGGCAGTACTTC; CDR3: CASSLPGQGPTRQYF
J: TRBJ2-3; size: .; V: TRBV5-1; D: .; DNA: TGCGCCAGCAGCTTGAGACAGGGAGGAGCTAGTGGGACAGATACGCAGTATTTT; CDR3: CASSLRQGGASGTDTQYF
J: TRBJ1-1; size: .; V: TRBV7-9; D: .; DNA: TGTGCCAGCACTTCCCGGGGGAGGACTGAAGCTTTCTTT; CDR3: CASTSRGRTEAFF
J: TRBJ2-7; size: .; V: TRBV28; D: .; DNA: TGTGCCAGCCTCTTGCCGGGGAGCTACGAGCAGTACTTC; CDR3: CASLLPGSYEQYF
J: TRBJ1-1; size: .; V: TRBV7-2; D: .; DNA: TGTGCCAGCAGCCCGGGGGTTGTGCCACGGATGAAAGCTTTCTTT; CDR3: CASSPGVVPRMKAFF
J: TRBJ1-4; size: .; V: TRBV7-9; D: TRBD1; DNA: TGTGCCAGCAGCCGACAGGGGAGGAATGAAAAACTGTTTTTT; CDR3: CASSRQGRNEKLFF
J: TRBJ1-1; size: .; V: TRBV27; D: TRBD1; DNA: TGTGCCAGCAGTCCCGGACAGGGTGACACTGAAGCTTTCTTT; CDR3: CASSPGQGDTEAFF
J: TRBJ1-5; size: few; V: TRBV7-9; D: .; DNA: TGTGCCAGCAGCTTAGCGGCTGGCAGCAATCAGCCCCAGCATTTT; CDR3: CASSLAAGSNQPQHF
J: TRBJ1-6; size: .; V: TRBV19; D: TRBD1; DNA: TGTGCCAGTAGTACTGGACAGGGCTCACCCCTCCACTTT; CDR3: CASSTGQGSPLHF
J: TRBJ1-5; size: .; V: TRBV27; D: .; DNA: TGTGCCAGCAAACCTCAGGGTTTTAGCAATCAGCCCCAGCATTTT; CDR3: CASKPQGFSNQPQHF
J: TRBJ2-2; size: .; V: TRBV6-6; D: .; DNA: TGTGCCAGCAGTCCCCAGGGACAGGAGCTGTTTTTT; CDR3: CASSPQGQELFF
J: TRBJ1-6; size: .; V: TRBV7-8; D: .; DNA: TGTGCCAGCAGTTCTGCGAGCTCCTATAATTCACCCCTCCACTTT; CDR3: CASSSASSYNSPLHF
J: TRBJ1-5; size: .; V: TRBV4-3; D: .; DNA: TGCGCCAGCAGCCAAGATAAGGCAGGGCTACGGTATAGCAATCAGCCCCAGCATTTT; CDR3: CASSQDKAGLRYSNQPQHF
J: TRBJ2-1; size: few; V: TRBV15; D: TRBD1; DNA: TGTGCCACCAGCAGACCCGACAGGGGTCGGAATGAGCAGTTCTTC; CDR3: CATSRPDRGRNEQFF
J: TRBJ1-2; size: few; V: TRBV27; D: TRBD1; DNA: TGTGCCAGCAGTCTCCAGGGGGGGGACAGGGCTGATGGCTACACCTTC; CDR3: CASSLQGGDRADGYTF
J: TRBJ2-2; size: .; V: TRBV4-2; D: TRBD2; DNA: TGTGCCAGCAGCCAAGATTCGGTAGCGGGGGCCATGGGGACCGGGGAGCTGTTTTTT; CDR3: CASSQDSVAGAMGTGELFF
J: TRBJ1-1; size: .; V: TRBV29-1; D: .; DNA: TGCAGCGTTTGCATGACAGACTACACTGAAGCTTTCTTT; CDR3: CSVCMTDYTEAFF
J: TRBJ2-7; size: .; V: TRBV7-2; D: TRBD2; DNA: TGTGCCAGCAGCTCGGGACTAGCGGGACCTTACGAGCAGTACTTC; CDR3: CASSSGLAGPYEQYF
J: TRBJ1-2; size: once; V: TRBV9; D: .; DNA: TGTGCCAGCAGCCTACAGGGAGCACCTAACTATGGCTACACCTTC; CDR3: CASSLQGAPNYGYTF
J: TRBJ1-5; size: few; V: TRBV30; D: .; DNA: TGTGCCTGGAGTGTACGGGGGGGGCAGGGACCTTTTAGCAATCAGCCCCAGCATTTT; CDR3: CAWSVRGGQGPFSNQPQHF
J: TRBJ2-7; size: .; V: TRBV29-1; D: TRBD1; DNA: TGCAGCGTTGAAGCCCTAATCAGGGGGCAATACGAGCAGTACTTC; CDR3: CSVEALIRGQYEQYF